A single sample gave rise to the 6 T cell receptor beta chains below, sequenced in a study of blood T cell repertoires in COVID-19. Sequencing used immunoSEQ multiplex PCR; TCRdb keeps in-frame clones, though not all of them. The repertoire holds around 270,000 clones, with approximately 85% as singletons. The sample consisted of PBMCs or T cells enriched from blood (not recorded which). The receptor source for this set is a woman aged 25 to 39 who had recovered from COVID-19.

The rearrangement joins TRBV5-4 to TRBJ1-4; the D is unclear. Germline lookup yields CDR1 SGHNT and CDR2 YYREEE (reference sequence). Between the trimmed V and J ends, which lost 3 bases and 3 bases, there was a span of 6 bases. CDR3 length: 13 residues. The CDR3 DNA follows: TGTGCCAGCAGCTCCGAGGCTAATGAAAAACTGTTTTTT. Amino acid sequence: CASSSEANEKLFF.

The rearrangement joins TRBV24-1 to TRBJ2-5, with D possibly being TRBD1 (5 bases). Trimming shortened V by 0 bases and J by 0 bases, and 7 bases separated the two germline ends. This CDR3 region has 15 residues. Germline-derived CDR1 and CDR2 are KGHDR and SFDVKD. In DNA, the CDR3 is TGTGCCACCAGTGATTTGAAGGGGTACCAAGAGACCCAGTACTTC. This gives the protein CATSDLKGYQETQYF.

V is TRBV5-1 and J is TRBJ2-7, with 7 bases lining up with TRBD1. V dropped 4 bases and J dropped 3; count of bases not matched to a gene: 7. This CDR3 is 14 amino acids long. Germline loops: CDR1 SGHRS, CDR2 YFSETQ. The CDR3 is CASSPPGQLYEQYF. As DNA, the CDR3 is TGCGCCAGCAGCCCTCCGGGACAGCTCTACGAGCAGTACTTC.

The chain uses TRBV7-2 and TRBJ2-3; D perhaps matches TRBD1 (6 bases). The germline V gene encodes CDR1 SGHTA and CDR2 FQGNSA. Trimming removed 5 bases at V and 7 bases at J, with 16 bases between. This CDR3 has 14 residues. CDR3 region: CASSLGTSPYTQYF. The DNA of the CDR3 is TGTGCCAGCAGCCTTGGGACATCCCCCTATACGCAGTATTTT. The variable domain in full, completed from reference TRBV7-2 and TRBJ2-3, reads GAGVSQSPSNKVTEKGKDVELRCDPISGHTALYWYRQSLGQGLEFLIYFQGNSAPDKSGLPSDRFSAERTGGSVSTLTIQRTQQEDSAVYLCASSLGTSPYTQYFGPGTRLTVL.

The V and J genes are TRBV7-9 and TRBJ1-2; 9 bases fit TRBD1. This CDR3 has 16 residues. The germline V gene encodes CDR1 SEHNR and CDR2 FQNEAQ (reference sequence). With 5 bases clipped from V and 6 bases from J, the junction kept 13 bases outside the gene matches. CDR3 DNA: TGTGCCAGCAGCCCCTCCACAGGGGGCTTTAAGGATGGCTACACCTTC. This gives the protein CASSPSTGGFKDGYTF.

This clone came up a few times. The chain couples TRBV28 to TRBJ1-1; D is perhaps TRBD1 (5 bases). Germline loops: CDR1 MDHEN, CDR2 SYDVKM. The ends were cut back, 5 bases at V and 5 bases at J, with 15 bases in the middle. This CDR3 region has 14 residues. CDR3 DNA sequence: TGTGCCAGCAGTCCAGCAGGGAAATGGACTGAAGCTTTCTTT. It translates to CASSPAGKWTEAFF.